Sequencing of this TCR beta chain was carried out in a study of human T cells and chemical hapten exposure. For the study at large: Small volume differences among pooled libraries mainly caused per-sample TCR yield variation.

General study findings and limits: DPC sensitization left the count of TCRs above 1 in 1000 unchanged.

There are 19 residues in the CDR3. Notes on this clonotype: Its specificity is unknown.

TCRdb fed the RACE reads into MiXCR, producing one record per CDR3 protein. The sample consists of 250,000 to 300,000 distinct CDR3 sequences, 7.5% to 9% of them appearing once. Indicated time point: pre-sensitization, week 0. Treatment defined: therapeutic diphenylcyclopropenone sensitization with weekly scalp DPC. Here the sequenced sample was whole blood, taken in connection with sensitization to the hapten diphenylcyclopropenone (DPC). The receptor was isolated from a man aged 18-30 years with alopecia areata. Some clones in this sample may be carry-over from other donors' samples. The chain couples TRBV21-1 to TRBJ2-1; the D segment call TRBD2 is taken from the table without a DNA check. TRBV21-1 is a known pseudogene. The CDR3 protein is CASSHKRGAFPNSYNEQFF. CDR3 nucleotides: TGTGCCAGCAGCCACAAGCGGGGGGCCTTTCCTAATTCCTACAATGAGCAGTTCTTC.